This is a list of T cell receptor beta chains from one sample in a study of radiation and T cells in renal cell carcinoma. The assay was immunoSEQ multiplex PCR, and TCRdb's table has in-frame clones only and misses some. The profile covers about 90,000 clones, with around 85% appearing a single time and just under 9.5% taken by the ten largest. This material consisted of blood, taken from a patient whose treatment included radiotherapy and nephrectomy. Receptors originate from a man aged 45-65 years with renal cell carcinoma. CDR3s include the opening cysteine and the closing phenylalanine or tryptophan. D genes are given only for firm matches. Size tells how often a clone was seen (once, few, many) or the class of an expanded clone, and some rows leave it out.

CDR3nt,CDR3aa,v_gene,d_gene,j_gene,abundance
TGTGCCAGCAGAAAGGGACAGGGGGGGGCAGATACGCAGTATTTT,CASRKGQGGADTQYF,TRBV27,TRBD1,TRBJ2-3,-
TGTGCCAGCAGTAGACAGGGATCCCATTCACCCCTCCACTTT,CASSRQGSHSPLHF,TRBV7-9,TRBD1,TRBJ1-6,few
TGTGCCAGCAGTTACTTAGGGGGCTGGGGTCAGCCCCAGCATTTT,CASSYLGGWGQPQHF,TRBV6-5,TRBD1,TRBJ1-5,-
TGTGCCAGCAGTTTCCCGACAGCACAAGAGACCCAGTACTTC,CASSFPTAQETQYF,TRBV2,-,TRBJ2-5,-
TGTGCCAGCAGTCCGCTTCAGGGTCCGATTGGCTACACCTTC,CASSPLQGPIGYTF,TRBV6-5,-,TRBJ1-2,-
TGTGCCAGCAGTCGGGGGTCGGGGGAGACCCAGTACTTC,CASSRGSGETQYF,TRBV7-3,-,TRBJ2-5,once
TGTGCCAGCAGTTTTGCCTGGGTTGCGGGACAGGGAGACACTGAAGCTTTCTTT,CASSFAWVAGQGDTEAFF,TRBV6-7,TRBD1,TRBJ1-1,-
TGTGCCAGCAGCGTAGGCGGGGCTAGTGGTAGTTACGAGCAGTACTTC,CASSVGGASGSYEQYF,TRBV9,-,TRBJ2-7,-
TGTGCCAGCAGCCAGACCCAGGGGTGGGGAAACACCATATATTTT,CASSQTQGWGNTIYF,TRBV28,-,TRBJ1-3,-
TGTGCCAGCAGCCTGGGACGCTCGAACACTGAAGCTTTCTTT,CASSLGRSNTEAFF,TRBV11-2,-,TRBJ1-1,-
TGTGCCACCGCCATCGTCGGGGGTGAAAAACTGTTTTTT,CATAIVGGEKLFF,TRBV27,-,TRBJ1-4,-
TGCGCCAGCAGCTTGCTGCGAACCGATTGGGGAGATACGCAGTATTTT,CASSLLRTDWGDTQYF,TRBV5-1,-,TRBJ2-3,-
TGTGCCAGCAGCCGGGGACACGCCAGGGGCTACACCTTC,CASSRGHARGYTF,TRBV28,-,TRBJ1-2,once
TGTGCCAGCAACTGGCGGTTGGGCTTAACTGGAAACACCATATATTTT,CASNWRLGLTGNTIYF,TRBV5-5,-,TRBJ1-3,few
TGTGCCAGCAGCGTAGGCCAGGGCGGATTCTCGACTAATGAAAAACTGTTTTTT,CASSVGQGGFSTNEKLFF,TRBV9,-,TRBJ1-4,-
TGTGCCAGTAGTATAGATCTGGGAGTCTATGGCTACACCTTC,CASSIDLGVYGYTF,TRBV19,-,TRBJ1-2,-
TGTGCCATCGGACGGGACAGCTACGAGCAGTACTTC,CAIGRDSYEQYF,TRBV10-3,TRBD1,TRBJ2-7,-
TGTGCCAGTAGTATATCCACACACACAGATACGCAGTATTTT,CASSISTHTDTQYF,TRBV19,-,TRBJ2-3,-
TGTGCCAGCAGCTTAAGTCTGAGGGACAGGGATTTTAATTCACCCCTCCACTTT,CASSLSLRDRDFNSPLHF,TRBV7-9,TRBD1,TRBJ1-6,-
TGCGCCAGCAGCTTGTTGAGCGGGAGGGCCAAAGAGCAGTACTTC,CASSLLSGRAKEQYF,TRBV5-1,TRBD2,TRBJ2-7,once
TGTGCCTGTACCCATAATCCGGGACAGATCTATGGCTACACCTTC,CACTHNPGQIYGYTF,TRBV30,TRBD1,TRBJ1-2,-
TGTGCCAGCAGCGCGGGATTCAGGGACAATGAGCAGTTCTTC,CASSAGFRDNEQFF,TRBV9,-,TRBJ2-1,-
TGCGCCAGCAGCCCGGGACAGAAATACAATGAGCAGTTCTTC,CASSPGQKYNEQFF,TRBV4-3,TRBD1,TRBJ2-1,once
TGTGCCAGCAGCCTAGGGGGTTTTGGAACCTACGAGCAGTACTTC,CASSLGGFGTYEQYF,TRBV28,-,TRBJ2-7,-
TGCAGCGTTGAGGGACGGGAGGGGGCCTACAATGAGCAGTTCTTC,CSVEGREGAYNEQFF,TRBV29-1,TRBD2,TRBJ2-1,-
TGCGCCAGCAGCCAAGATCCCGACCCTTTTTCAGGCTACACCTTC,CASSQDPDPFSGYTF,TRBV4-3,-,TRBJ1-2,-
TGTGCCAGCTCAGATAGACAGGGAGGTCAGCCCCAGCATTTT,CASSDRQGGQPQHF,TRBV18,TRBD1,TRBJ1-5,-
TGCGCCAGCAGCCAAACCCTAACTAGCGGAGGATTCACCTACGAGCAGTACTTC,CASSQTLTSGGFTYEQYF,TRBV4-1,TRBD2,TRBJ2-7,-
TGTGCCAGCAGCACGGACAGTCCGTATGGCTACACCTTC,CASSTDSPYGYTF,TRBV7-2,-,TRBJ1-2,few
TGTGCCAGCAGTTTCGCGCTAGCGGGAATCTACGAGCAGTACTTC,CASSFALAGIYEQYF,TRBV28,TRBD2,TRBJ2-7,few
TGCGCCAGCAGTCGGACAGGGACTGGAAACACCATATATTTT,CASSRTGTGNTIYF,TRBV10-2,TRBD1,TRBJ1-3,-
TGCGCCAGCAGGAGGACAGTTGGAAACACCATATATTTT,CASRRTVGNTIYF,TRBV5-1,-,TRBJ1-3,few
TGTGCCAGCAGCCCGACAGGGGATGACGGCTACACCTTC,CASSPTGDDGYTF,TRBV7-3,TRBD1,TRBJ1-2,-
TGTGCCAGCAGCGTAGTTGGGGGTCGCCAAGAGACCCAGTACTTC,CASSVVGGRQETQYF,TRBV9,-,TRBJ2-5,-
TGTGCCAGCAGTACAACAGGGGGCGAATATAACGAGCAGTACTTC,CASSTTGGEYNEQYF,TRBV6-5,TRBD1,TRBJ2-7,-
TGTGCCAGCAGGGGAGCAGGGGGCCAAGAGCAGTACTTC,CASRGAGGQEQYF,TRBV7-9,TRBD1,TRBJ2-7,-
TGTGCCTGGAGTGTGCAGGGGTATGAGCAGTTCTTC,CAWSVQGYEQFF,TRBV30,-,TRBJ2-1,-
TGTGCCAGTAGTATCCGAGACACCCGCAATCAGCCCCAGCATTTT,CASSIRDTRNQPQHF,TRBV19,-,TRBJ1-5,-
TGTGCCTGGACCGGGACAGATAATTCACCCCTCCACTTT,CAWTGTDNSPLHF,TRBV30,TRBD1,TRBJ1-6,once
TGTGCCTCGGGTGGGATGTTATATGAAAAACTGTTTTTT,CASGGMLYEKLFF,TRBV30,-,TRBJ1-4,-
TGTGCCAGCTCACCACCTTTCGGAGACGCAGCCTACGAGCAGTACTTC,CASSPPFGDAAYEQYF,TRBV18,-,TRBJ2-7,-
TGTGCCAGCAGTGAACAGGGATCCTACAATGAGCAGTTCTTC,CASSEQGSYNEQFF,TRBV6-1,-,TRBJ2-1,few
TGCGCCAGCAGCGTCGGACTAGCGAGGCACTACGAGCAGTACTTC,CASSVGLARHYEQYF,TRBV4-3,TRBD2,TRBJ2-7,-
TGCGCCAGCAGCTGGGACCCCGGATCGGGCTACACCTTC,CASSWDPGSGYTF,TRBV5-1,-,TRBJ1-2,once
TGTGCCAGCAGTTTGGACATCGGAAACACCGGGGAGCTGTTTTTT,CASSLDIGNTGELFF,TRBV28,-,TRBJ2-2,-
TGTGCCAGCTCACCACCGGGACAGCTTTTGAACACTGAAGCTTTCTTT,CASSPPGQLLNTEAFF,TRBV18,TRBD1,TRBJ1-1,-
TGCGCCAGCAGCTTCGGACAGTCGGCCGAGCAGTACTTC,CASSFGQSAEQYF,TRBV5-1,-,TRBJ2-7,-
TGTGCCAGCAGCTTAGGCGGGCATACTGAAGCTTTCTTT,CASSLGGHTEAFF,TRBV7-8,-,TRBJ1-1,-
TGTGCCTGGAGACGGAATACCATTTTCTATGGCTACACCTTC,CAWRRNTIFYGYTF,TRBV30,-,TRBJ1-2,-